Listed here is a single T cell receptor (beta chain). Its antigen is not known. These data originate in a study of beta chain features in type 1 diabetes. Cell sorting via CD45RO/CCR7/CD25/CD127/CD95/CD27 was performed to obtain CD4+ naive, central memory, regulatory and stem cell-like memory cells. Purity exceeding 95% was reached by all sorted populations. Study-wide findings and caveats: Patients with Type 1 diabetes showed moderately but significantly shorter TCRB CDR3s in all four CD4+ subsets.

Sequenced material consisted of expressed TCRB transcripts (all of the isolated RNA was reverse transcribed). Libraries were prepared by immunoSEQ multiplex PCR; TCRdb keeps only in-frame clonotypes and omits some of them. This sample yields about 160,000 clones, of which 7.5% to 9.5% are seen a single time; approximately 0.54% belongs to the top ten. CDR3 size: 14 residues. V was trimmed by 2 bases and J by 4 bases, leaving 8 bases between them. Germline V gene data show CDR1 as SGHAT and CDR2 as FQNNGV. The sequenced material came from central memory CD4+ T cells from blood. This receptor was identified in a woman younger than 30 with type 1 diabetes. The gene calls are TRBV11-2 and TRBJ2-2; D may be TRBD1 (5 bases). The CDR3 sequence: CASSLNRLTGELFF. The CDR3 DNA sequence: TGTGCCAGCAGCTTAAACAGGCTCACCGGGGAGCTGTTTTTT. The complete variable domain, with remaining parts taken from reference TRBV11-2 and TRBJ2-2, reads EAGVAQSPRYKIIEKRQSVAFWCNPISGHATLYWYQQILGQGPKLLIQFQNNGVVDDSQLPKDRFSAERLKGVDSTLKIQPAKLEDSAVYLCASSLNRLTGELFFGEGSRLTVL.